The following is a TCR beta chain sequence with its context. Its target is unknown. Unique molecular identifiers were incorporated when the TCRbeta library was constructed. Using its own MiXCR run on the PCR reads, TCRdb lists one record per CDR3 protein. This sample carries more than 90,000 distinct CDR3 sequences, approximately 10% of them seen once, and the ten largest clones take around 35%. This entry comes from a study of T-cell reconstitution after alpha-beta-depleted transplantation in children. General observations from the study: Several hundred expanded graft clones reportedly were the source of alpha-beta T cells about two months after transplant. It was surviving recipient T cells and thymic progenitors that gave some patients high TCRbeta diversity at day 60. At one year after transplant, newly produced T cells mostly accounted for T-cell counts and diversity.

The receptor was derived from a boy between 2 and 10 years old with acute lymphoblastic leukemia, due to receive a stem cell transplant. Specimen: PBMCs, collected before TCRalphabeta/CD19-depleted stem cell transplant.

The CDR3 region is CASSQSGYEQYF. CDR3 in DNA: TGTGCCAGCAGCCAAAGTGGGTACGAGCAGTACTTC. The chain links TRBV7-8 to TRBJ2-7; D gene uncertain. In germline, CDR1 is SGHVS, CDR2 FQNEAQ. The CDR3 is 12 amino acids. Trimming cost V 5 bases and J 4 bases, with 9 bases left between them.